The 16 T cell receptor beta chains below were found in one sample sequenced in a study of PD-L1 blockade in urothelial cancer. Time point indicated: pretreatment peripheral blood. Some clones are missing from TCRdb's copy, which holds only in-frame ones; the method was immunoSEQ multiplex PCR. The sample lists under 95,000 clones; 84% were seen once. The sample here was PBMCs, taken around atezolizumab (anti-PD-L1) treatment. These receptors came from a man aged 60-69 years with urothelial cancer.

The chain couples TRBV19 to TRBJ1-5; the D is unclear. The CDR3 is 16 residues long. Trimming left V 7 bases short and J 3 bases short, with 19 bases between. Per the germline V gene, CDR1 is LNHDA and CDR2 is SQIVND (reference sequence). DNA for the CDR3: TGTGCCAGTAAGGGTTCGGGGAACTATTTCAATCAGCCCCAGCATTTT. Encoded protein: CASKGSGNYFNQPQHF.

The chain recombines TRBV7-2 with TRBJ2-7; TRBD1 might be the D (7 bases). Trimming removed 1 base from V and 3 bases from J, with 13 bases in between. There are 15 residues in the CDR3. The germline CDR1 and CDR2 sequences are SGHTA and FQGNSA. The CDR3 DNA sequence: TGTGCCAGCAGCTTAGGGGGGGACAGACGCTACGAGCAGTACTTC. It is translated as CASSLGGDRRYEQYF.

This chain joins TRBV11-2 and TRBJ1-1, with 7 bases lining up with TRBD1. Germline CDR1 SGHAT, CDR2 FQNNGV. The CDR3 runs 15 residues. V gave up 5 bases and J gave up 5 bases; unmatched junction bases: 11. The CDR3 DNA sequence: TGTGCCAGCAGCACTAAATTAGGGGGCTCTACTGAAGCTTTCTTT. Its translation: CASSTKLGGSTEAFF.

This clone has only a few counts. J is TRBJ1-2 and V is TRBV9; perhaps TRBD1 as D (6 bases). The CDR3 has 18 amino acids. In germline, CDR1 is SGDLS, CDR2 YYNGEE. V lost 4 bases to trimming and J lost 4 bases, with 26 bases between them. CDR3 in amino acids: CASSPINSQGGGVYGYTF. CDR3 sequence (DNA): TGTGCCAGCAGCCCGATAAACTCTCAAGGGGGTGGGGTCTATGGCTACACCTTC.

CDR3 DNA sequence: TGTGCCAGTAGTATGCAGGGATCCGGGAGATATAGCAATCAGCCCCAGCATTTT. This sequence encodes CASSMQGSGRYSNQPQHF. The chain couples TRBV19 to TRBJ1-5; possible D gene TRBD1, 5 bases. The germline V and J ends were trimmed by 3 bases and 0 bases, with 18 bases remaining between them. This CDR3 has 18 residues. Germline loops: CDR1 LNHDA, CDR2 SQIVND (reference sequence).

The rearrangement joins TRBV5-1 to TRBJ1-1; D possibly corresponds to TRBD1 (5 bases). The CDR3 covers 13 residues. Germline V gene lookup returns CDR1 SGHRS and CDR2 YFSETQ. Trimming took off 4 bases at V and 4 bases at J, with 11 bases between the two ends. The CDR3, as DNA: TGCGCCAGCAGCAACCAGGGATCCACTGAAGCTTTCTTT. Amino acids: CASSNQGSTEAFF.

This chain uses TRBV5-8 with TRBJ1-3, with 10 bases lining up with TRBD1. From germline, CDR1 is SGHTS and CDR2 YDEGEE. This CDR3 has 15 amino acids. V lost 4 bases and J lost 4; bases outside the gene matches: 5. CDR3 nucleotides: TGTGCCAGCAGCCGGGGACAGGGGTCCGGAAACACCATATATTTT. This gives the protein CASSRGQGSGNTIYF.

This rearrangement joins TRBV11-2 to TRBJ2-7, with 8 nucleotides matching TRBD2. Looked up from germline, CDR1 is SGHAT and CDR2 is FQNNGV. J was trimmed by 1 base and V by 5 bases; bases with no gene match: 7. This CDR3 is built from 15 residues. The CDR3 DNA follows: TGTGCCAGCAGCAACACGGGGGGGACGTCCTACGAGCAGTACTTC. Amino acids: CASSNTGGTSYEQYF.

The V and J genes are TRBV18 and TRBJ1-3; 12 bases map to TRBD1. The CDR3 covers 16 residues. After removal of 3 bases from V and 4 bases from J, the junction contained 4 bases not matched to a gene. Germline V gene lookup returns CDR1 KGHSH and CDR2 LQKENI. The DNA for the CDR3 is TGTGCCAGCTCACCCGGGACAGGGGGCAACGGAAACACCATATATTTT. Its translation: CASSPGTGGNGNTIYF. Full variable domain (outside the CDR3, taken from reference TRBV18 and TRBJ1-3): NAGVMQNPRHLVRRRGQEARLRCSPMKGHSHVYWYRQLPEEGLKFMVYLQKENIIDESGMPKERFSAEFPKEGPSILRIQQVVRGDSAAYFCASSPGTGGNGNTIYFGEGSWLTVV.

The gene calls are TRBV4-3 and TRBJ1-4; D is undetermined. Looked up from germline, CDR1 is LGHNA and CDR2 is YSLEER. The V gene lost 0 bases and the J gene lost 5 bases, with 10 bases spanning the gap. There are 15 residues in the CDR3. The CDR3 reads CASSQDSVRNEKLFF. For the CDR3, the DNA is TGCGCCAGCAGCCAAGACTCAGTGCGGAATGAAAAACTGTTTTTT.

The V call is TRBV6-5, the J call TRBJ2-3; 7 bases match TRBD2. The trim removed 7 bases at V and 2 bases at J, leaving 3 bases unmatched. The CDR3 covers 13 residues. CDR1 is MNHEY, CDR2 SVGAGI, per germline. CDR3 nucleotide sequence: TGTGCCAGCAAAGCGGGAAACACAGATACGCAGTATTTT. Amino acids: CASKAGNTDTQYF.

In nucleotides, the CDR3 is TGCGCCAGCAGCCCGGGGGTCCAACCGCCCGCAGATACGCAGTATTTT. Translated, it gives CASSPGVQPPADTQYF. This chain uses TRBV5-1 with TRBJ2-3, with D maybe TRBD2 (6 bases). The CDR3 runs to 16 residues. Germline V CDR1 and CDR2: SGHRS, YFSETQ. The V end was cut by 4 bases, the J end by 4 bases, with 19 bases between.

The chain is built from TRBV4-1 and TRBJ1-2; D remains ambiguous. The germline V gene encodes CDR1 MGHRA and CDR2 YSYEKL. V was trimmed by 1 base and J by 5 bases, leaving 5 bases between them. This CDR3 is 12 amino acids long. The CDR3 is CASSQGPYGYTF. CDR3 DNA sequence: TGCGCCAGCAGCCAAGGTCCGTATGGCTACACCTTC.

This clone was picked up a small number of times. The chain is built from TRBV5-8 and TRBJ2-5; D might be TRBD1 (6 bases). Germline lookup yields CDR1 SGHTS and CDR2 YDEGEE. Trimming removed 4 bases at V and 3 bases at J, with 10 bases between. The length of the CDR3 is 13 residues. CDR3: CASSARDKETQYF. For the CDR3, the DNA is TGTGCCAGCAGCGCCAGGGACAAAGAGACCCAGTACTTC.

This rearrangement joins TRBV19 to TRBJ2-1; 7 bases agree with TRBD2. Trimming cost V 5 bases and J 7 bases; bases outside gene matches: 5. Germline V CDR1 and CDR2: LNHDA, SQIVND (reference sequence). The CDR3 is made up of 13 amino acids. CDR3 DNA: TGTGCCAGTAGTGGCGGGGGTGGTAATGAGCAGTTCTTC. Translated: CASSGGGGNEQFF.

There are a few counts of this clone. The rearrangement uses TRBV2 and TRBJ1-1, with TRBD1 identical over 11 bases. In germline, CDR1 is SNHLY, CDR2 FYNNEI. The V and J ends lost 5 bases and 1 base, in that order; junction bases with no gene match: 3. This CDR3 has 15 residues. In DNA form, the CDR3 reads TGTGCCAGCAGTACGGACAGGGGGCGGAACACTGAAGCTTTCTTT. Its protein product is CASSTDRGRNTEAFF.